The 17 T cell receptor beta chains listed next were all sequenced from one sample in a study of T cell repertoires in cytomegalovirus infection (dated by TCRdb to between 2018 and 2021). Sample treatment or condition, as interpreted from the label and publication: in vitro stimulation with specific CMV peptide epitopes to enrich CMV-specific T cells. These receptors' antigens are unknown. The sequencer listed for this sample is Illumina HiSeq 1500. In TCRdb, the public reads were trimmed at Q25 with fastp and aligned with MiXCR, with productive beta chains retained. Rows with a matching CDR3 protein are joined into one entry that keeps the most common DNA and genes. This sample gives about 770,000 distinct CDR3 sequences in total; about 27% of them show up just once. The top ten clonotypes cover around 13% of the sample. Sample: cultured CD8+ T cells from PBMCs, taken from culture after CMV antigen stimulation. Receptor source: a human donor in good health (CMV status not recorded). Some clones in this sample may be carry-over from other donors' samples.

The chain uses TRBV12-5 and TRBJ1-5; D is undetermined. V shed 6 bases and J shed 6 bases, with 9 bases lying between them. The CDR3 length is 12 residues. CDR1 and CDR2 (germline): LGHNT, FRNRAP. The CDR3 DNA reads as TGTGCTAGTGGGACAAATTCTCAGCCCCAGCATTTT. This gives the protein CASGTNSQPQHF.

The chain has TRBV5-4 and TRBJ1-5; D unclear. Per the germline V gene, CDR1 is SGHNT and CDR2 is YYREEE (reference sequence). Trimming took 0 bases from V and 5 from J, leaving 6 bases between them. The CDR3 loop spans 13 amino acids. As DNA, the CDR3 is TGTGCCAGCAGCTTGGGGACTTATCAGCCCCAGCATTTT. Translated: CASSLGTYQPQHF.

The chain has TRBV19 and TRBJ2-1, with 8 bases fitting TRBD1. Germline loops: CDR1 LNHDA, CDR2 SQIVND (reference sequence). This CDR3 has 14 amino acids. V lost 5 bases, J lost 7 bases, and 7 bases stayed unmatched. Here the CDR3 DNA reads TGTGCCAGTAGTGCCCACGGGGACAGGAATGAGCAGTTCTTC. Protein sequence: CASSAHGDRNEQFF.

V usage is TRBV6-6 and J usage is TRBJ2-1; TRBD2 matches 9 bases. After removal of 2 bases from V and 13 bases from J, the junction contained 6 bases not matched to a gene. The CDR3 totals 13 residues. CDR1 is MNHNY, CDR2 SVGAGI, per germline (reference sequence). CDR3 protein: CASSYEKRGVQFF. CDR3 DNA sequence: TGTGCCAGCAGTTACGAAAAGCGGGGGGTTCAGTTCTTC.

The chain uses TRBV6-6 and TRBJ2-7; D gene ambiguous. The CDR3 consists of 11 residues. The germline V and J ends were trimmed by 4 bases and 8 bases, with 9 bases remaining between them. CDR1 is MNHNY and CDR2 is SVGAGI in the germline V gene (reference sequence). The CDR3 loop reads CASSLGRKQYF. CDR3 DNA sequence: TGTGCCAGCAGTTTAGGACGGAAGCAGTACTTC.

The chain is built from TRBV7-8 and TRBJ2-2; 9 nucleotides match TRBD2. V dropped 2 bases and J dropped 4; count of bases not matched to a gene: 8. The germline gives CDR1 SGHVS, CDR2 FQNEAQ. CDR3 length: 17 residues. This CDR3 is CASSLPPGLAGTGELFF. The CDR3 DNA reads TGTGCCAGCAGCTTACCACCGGGACTAGCCGGCACCGGGGAGCTGTTTTTT. Supplemented by reference TRBV7-8 and TRBJ2-2, the full variable domain reads GAGVSQSPRYKVAKRGQDVALRCDPISGHVSLFWYQQALGQGPEFLTYFQNEAQLDKSGLPSDRFFAERPEGSVSTLKIQRTQQEDSAVYLCASSLPPGLAGTGELFFGEGSRLTVL.

This clonotype was detected a few times. The chain carries TRBV7-9 and TRBJ2-1; 11 bases line up with TRBD2. After removal of 7 bases from V and 4 bases from J, the junction contained 6 bases not matched to a gene. The CDR3 has 15 amino acids. Germline V CDR1 and CDR2: SEHNR, FQNEAQ (reference sequence). The CDR3 sequence: CASMELAGGYNEQFF. The CDR3 DNA reads TGTGCCAGCATGGAGCTAGCGGGGGGTTACAATGAGCAGTTCTTC.

The chain employs TRBV5-6 and TRBJ2-7; 9 nucleotides match TRBD1. With 4 bases clipped from V and 3 bases from J, the junction kept 11 bases outside the gene matches. This CDR3 region has 16 residues. The germline CDR1 and CDR2 sequences are SGHDT and YYEEEE. The CDR3 region has the DNA TGTGCCAGCAGCCCTCCGGGACAGGGCGTTGTCTACGAGCAGTACGTC. Translating gives CASSPPGQGVVYEQYV.

This chain joins TRBV12-3 or TRBV12-4 and TRBJ1-1, with D tentatively TRBD1 (6 bases). The germline V and J ends were trimmed by 3 bases and 3 bases, with 20 bases remaining between them. The CDR3 length is 17 residues. CDR3 sequence: CASSFVTGAGEDTEAFF. The CDR3 DNA sequence: TGTGCCAGCAGTTTCGTAACGGGGGCCGGAGAGGACACTGAAGCTTTCTTT.

In this sample, this clonotype turned up a few times. The CDR3 sequence: CASSGLWQGNENEQFF. In DNA form, the CDR3 reads TGTGCCAGCAGTGGCCTATGGCAGGGTAACGAGAATGAGCAGTTCTTC. This sequence joins TRBV6-6 and TRBJ2-1, with D perhaps TRBD1 (5 bases). This CDR3 has 16 residues. Trimming cost V 5 bases and J 7 bases, with 21 bases left between them. Germline V gene data show CDR1 as MNHNY and CDR2 as SVGAGI (reference sequence).

Only a few counts were recorded for this clonotype. Here the CDR3 DNA reads TGTGCCAGTAGTATTTGGATCCCCAGCAATCAGCCCCAGCATTTT. Translated: CASSIWIPSNQPQHF. This chain connects TRBV19 to TRBJ1-5; D uncertain. The CDR3 is 15 residues long. Germline V gene data show CDR1 as LNHDA and CDR2 as SQIVND (reference sequence). Trimming left V 3 bases short and J 1 base short, with 10 bases between.

V and J are TRBV6-5 and TRBJ1-6; D uncertain. V was shortened by 2 bases and J by 0 bases, with 8 bases between the two germline ends. This CDR3 has 16 amino acids. CDR1 and CDR2 from the germline V gene are MNHEY and SVGAGI. The CDR3 here is CASSYGYGSYNSPLHF. CDR3 DNA sequence: TGTGCCAGCAGTTACGGCTACGGCTCCTATAATTCACCCCTCCACTTT.

The chain joins TRBV10-1 to TRBJ2-4; D unclear. Germline V gene sequence: CDR1 WNHNN, CDR2 SYGVQD (reference sequence). Trimming left V 8 bases short and J 0 bases short, with 11 bases between. This CDR3 has 14 residues. This chain's CDR3 is CASADPIAKNIQYF. The CDR3 DNA reads as TGCGCCAGCGCGGACCCGATAGCCAAAAACATTCAGTACTTC.

The genes are TRBV20-1 and TRBJ2-5; 12 bases line up with TRBD2. CDR1 and CDR2 from the germline V gene are DFQATT and SNEGSKA (reference sequence). V lost 0 bases and J lost 9; bases outside the gene matches: 17. This CDR3 has 18 residues. CDR3 region: CSARDLTSGGAGSLAQYF. CDR3 DNA sequence: TGCAGTGCTAGAGATCTGACTAGCGGGGGCGCCGGGAGCCTGGCCCAGTACTTC.

This clonotype was detected only a few times. The V call is TRBV6-2 or TRBV6-3, the J call TRBJ2-2; D call uncertain. The germline V gene has CDR1 MNHEY and CDR2 SVGEGT. V lost 2 bases and J 1 base, leaving 8 bases between the germline ends. The CDR3 runs 15 residues. In DNA form, the CDR3 reads TGTGCCAGCAGTTACCGAACCCAGAACACCGGGGAGCTGTTTTTT. This sequence encodes CASSYRTQNTGELFF.

This chain connects TRBV29-1 to TRBJ1-2, with D unclear. The CDR3 runs to 17 residues. The ends were cut back, 1 base at V and 4 bases at J, with 22 bases in the middle. Germline CDR1 is SQVTM and CDR2 is ANQGSEA. The CDR3 spells CSVEGSGEGLWFYGYTF. CDR3 nucleotides: TGCAGCGTTGAAGGGTCCGGGGAAGGGCTTTGGTTCTATGGCTACACCTTC.

This chain links TRBV27 with TRBJ1-5; D possibly corresponds to TRBD1 (5 bases). The length of the CDR3 is 13 residues. The germline gives CDR1 MNHEY, CDR2 SMNVEV (reference sequence). The DNA for the CDR3 is TGTGCTAGCTCCGACAGTCTCAATCAGCCCCAGCATTTT. Protein sequence: CASSDSLNQPQHF.